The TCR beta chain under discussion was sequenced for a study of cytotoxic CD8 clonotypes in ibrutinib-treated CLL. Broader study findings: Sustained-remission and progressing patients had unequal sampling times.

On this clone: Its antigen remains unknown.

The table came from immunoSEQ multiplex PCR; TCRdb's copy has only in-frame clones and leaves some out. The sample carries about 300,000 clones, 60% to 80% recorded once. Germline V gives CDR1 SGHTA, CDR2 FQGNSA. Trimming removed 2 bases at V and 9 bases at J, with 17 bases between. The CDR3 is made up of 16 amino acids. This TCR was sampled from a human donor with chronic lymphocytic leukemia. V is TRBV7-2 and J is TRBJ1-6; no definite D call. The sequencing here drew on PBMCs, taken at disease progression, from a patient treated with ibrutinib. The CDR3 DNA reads TGTGCCAGCAGCTTACGGGAAGGGTCGTTCACTTCACCCCTCCACTTT. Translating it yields CASSLREGSFTSPLHF.